This TCR beta chain was profiled in a study of identical twins. The germline V gene has CDR1 SQVTM and CDR2 ANQGSEA. The CDR3 covers 11 residues. TCRdb redid the calling of the 5' RACE reads with MiXCR, one entry per CDR3 protein. Of 500,000 to 550,000 distinct CDR3 sequences detected, under 25% appear once; the ten largest clones hold roughly 0.91%. About this clonotype: The junction departs from germline at one end; a sequencing error may be responsible.

The data were also submitted as part of a second study, on T cells expressing NK-cell markers.

This sequence was found in a young woman in good health. The sequencing sample was made of CD4+ T cells sorted from blood. The chain links TRBV29-1 to TRBJ1-1; TRBD1 is a possible D gene (6 bases). The CDR3 is CSVGGNNEAFF. The CDR3 DNA sequence: TGCAGCGTAGGGGGAAACAATGAAGCTTTCTTT.